Detailed here is one T cell receptor (beta chain). TCRdb's table, derived via immunoSEQ multiplex PCR, lists solely in-frame clones and lacks some. The table has about 73,000 clones, over 80% seen once. The sample originates from a study of T cell changes during pregnancy in multiple sclerosis. Germline loops: CDR1 LNHDA, CDR2 SQIVND (reference sequence). Trimming at V came to 3 bases and at J to 8 bases, leaving 5 bases not matched to a gene. The CDR3 extends over 14 amino acids. This receptor was taken from a female donor in good health, enrolled as a control in a pregnancy study. This sequence joins TRBV19 and TRBJ2-3; 10 bases fit TRBD1. The specimen comprised peripheral blood, sampled in the third trimester of pregnancy. As DNA, the CDR3 is TGTGCCAGTAGTATGGGACAGGGGAAGGCTACGCAGTATTTT. It is translated as CASSMGQGKATQYF.